This is a list of T cell receptor beta chains from one sample in a study of blood T cells in healthy people across ages. TCRdb independently ran MiXCR on the 5' RACE reads; one entry per CDR3 protein. The sample lists roughly 1.7 million distinct CDR3 sequences, around 36% occurring once. What was sequenced was blood. All receptors derive from a woman under 40 in good health. Each CDR3 is given with its conserved first and last residue. The D gene is left open where the match is weak. Size tells how often a clone was seen (once, few, many) or the class of an expanded clone, and some rows leave it out.

NA,TRBV6-1,TRBJ1-2,once,CASSEGSTPYYGYTF,TGTGCCAGCAGTGAAGGATCGACACCTTACTATGGCTACACCTTC
TRBD1,TRBV30,TRBJ1-2,many,CAWSVGTGSGDGYTF,TGTGCCTGGAGTGTAGGGACAGGGTCTGGCGATGGCTACACCTTC
NA,TRBV5-6,TRBJ1-4,NA,CASSWLGHSSTNEKLFF,TGTGCCAGCAGCTGGCTCGGACACTCTTCAACTAATGAAAAACTGTTTTTT
TRBD1,TRBV7-3,TRBJ1-1,NA,CASSTDWTGVDTEAFF,TGTGCCAGCAGCACTGATTGGACAGGGGTAGACACTGAAGCTTTCTTT
TRBD2,TRBV27,TRBJ2-5,NA,CASQIAGVNEQYF,TGTGCCAGCCAAATAGCGGGAGTCAATGAGCAGTACTTC
TRBD2,TRBV6-4,TRBJ2-1,NA,CASSPSGRASFNEQFF,TGTGCCAGCAGTCCTAGCGGGAGGGCCTCCTTCAATGAGCAGTTCTTC
NA,TRBV7-2,TRBJ1-2,NA,CASSLEGRMREGYTF,TGTGCCAGCAGCTTAGAGGGCAGGATGAGGGAGGGGTACACCTTC
NA,TRBV7-9,TRBJ2-5,NA,CASSLYLGDPTGVQYF,TGTGCCAGCAGCTTGTATTTGGGGGACCCTACTGGGGTGCAGTACTTC
TRBD2,TRBV7-6,TRBJ2-7,few,CASSNSGRLTYEQYF,TGTGCCAGCAGCAACAGCGGGAGGCTAACCTACGAGCAGTACTTC
TRBD2,TRBV24-1,TRBJ2-3,NA,CATTSGALTDTQYF,TGTGCCACCACTAGCGGGGCCCTTACAGATACGCAGTATTTT
NA,TRBV20-1,TRBJ1-1,once,CSARQGNYENTEAFF,TGCAGTGCTAGACAGGGGAACTACGAGAACACTGAAGCTTTCTTT
NA,TRBV13,TRBJ2-7,NA,CASSSVPAGIRVEQYF,TGTGCCAGCAGCTCCGTGCCCGCGGGCATAAGGGTCGAGCAGTACTTC
TRBD1,TRBV20-1,TRBJ1-1,NA,CSAGGQAVNTEAFF,TGCAGTGCTGGGGGACAGGCGGTAAACACTGAAGCTTTCTTT
TRBD1,TRBV2,TRBJ2-1,NA,CASSVGTGDNEQFF,TGTGCCAGCAGTGTTGGGACAGGGGACAATGAGCAGTTCTTC
NA,TRBV15,TRBJ2-1,NA,CATSRERGGFSEQFF,TGTGCCACCAGCAGAGAACGGGGTGGCTTCTCCGAGCAGTTCTTC
NA,TRBV10-2,TRBJ1-2,few,CASRESSNDYGYTF,TGCGCCAGCAGGGAGTCATCAAACGACTATGGCTACACCTTC
NA,TRBV6-5,TRBJ2-5,NA,CASSYSSGGGEGTQYF,TGTGCCAGCAGTTACTCGAGCGGAGGGGGAGAAGGGACCCAGTACTTC
NA,TRBV27,TRBJ2-7,NA,CASRGHMNYEQYF,TGTGCCAGCAGGGGACATATGAACTACGAGCAGTACTTC
NA,TRBV10-1,TRBJ2-7,NA,CASAEEVEQYF,TGCGCCAGCGCCGAAGAAGTCGAGCAGTACTTC
NA,TRBV25-1,TRBJ1-5,NA,CASSEFSNQPQHF,TGTGCCAGCAGTGAATTCAGCAATCAGCCCCAGCATTTT
NA,TRBV11-2,TRBJ2-7,NA,CASSPTSGGLPYEQYF,TGTGCCAGCAGCCCAACGTCCGGGGGCCTACCCTACGAGCAGTACTTC
NA,TRBV28,TRBJ2-3,few,CASRNQGGRADTQYF,TGTGCCAGCAGAAATCAGGGCGGGCGGGCAGATACGCAGTATTTT
TRBD1,TRBV6-6,TRBJ2-5,NA,CASSYSGRGRVETQYF,TGTGCCAGCAGTTACTCCGGAAGGGGGCGGGTAGAGACCCAGTACTTC
TRBD1,TRBV2,TRBJ2-1,NA,CAGSGTAPQQFF,TGTGCCGGCAGTGGGACAGCACCTCAGCAGTTCTTC
NA,TRBV20-1,TRBJ1-5,NA,CSATGWRGNQPQHF,TGCAGTGCCACAGGGTGGAGGGGGAATCAGCCCCAGCATTTT
TRBD1,TRBV20-1,TRBJ2-4,few,CSASYRDSAPGGQYF,TGCAGTGCTTCTTACCGGGACAGCGCGCCAGGTGGTCAGTACTTC
TRBD1,TRBV15,TRBJ2-7,once,CATSTQDRGSLCF,TGTGCCACCAGCACGCAGGACAGGGGGTCGCTGTGCTTC
TRBD2,TRBV7-9,TRBJ2-5,NA,CASSSNSGGVQETQYF,TGTGCCAGCAGCTCAAATAGCGGGGGGGTCCAAGAGACCCAGTACTTC
NA,TRBV20-1,TRBJ1-6,few,CSAILQGSGPLHF,TGCAGTGCCATTTTACAGGGCTCTGGGCCCCTCCACTTT
TRBD1,TRBV12-3/TRBV12-4,TRBJ2-7,NA,CASSSPRQGRAYEQYF,TGTGCCAGCAGTTCTCCTCGACAGGGGCGGGCCTACGAGCAGTACTTC
NA,TRBV7-2,TRBJ2-5,NA,CASRGRVKNEQYF,TGTGCCAGCAGAGGCAGGGTAAAGAATGAGCAGTACTTC
NA,TRBV20-1,TRBJ2-3,NA,CSAQWPGPGTDTQYF,TGCAGTGCTCAGTGGCCAGGGCCCGGGACAGATACGCAGTATTTT
NA,TRBV21-1,TRBJ2-7,few,CASSKDPEAHEQYF,TGTGCCAGCAGCAAAGACCCGGAGGCCCACGAGCAGTACTTC
TRBD2,TRBV30,TRBJ2-7,NA,CAWSVYREGTYDEQYF,TGTGCCTGGAGTGTATACCGGGAGGGGACCTACGACGAGCAGTACTTC
NA,TRBV5-1,TRBJ1-4,NA,CASSLGSSVNEKLFF,TGCGCCAGCAGCTTGGGGTCTTCAGTCAATGAAAAACTGTTTTTT
NA,TRBV20-1,TRBJ2-7,NA,CSAPLVSSYNEQYF,TGCAGTGCCCCGCTAGTGAGCTCCTACAATGAGCAGTACTTC
NA,TRBV9,TRBJ2-7,few,CASSVDWGSYEQYF,TGTGCCAGCAGCGTAGATTGGGGTTCCTACGAGCAGTACTTC
TRBD2,TRBV7-6,TRBJ2-5,many,CASSPLGLAEPLRVETQYF,TGTGCCAGCAGCCCCCTCGGACTAGCAGAACCCCTTCGGGTAGAGACCCAGTACTTC
NA,TRBV18,TRBJ2-3,few,CASSPTVISTDTQYF,TGTGCCAGCTCACCGACAGTGATCAGCACAGATACGCAGTATTTT
TRBD1,TRBV20-1,TRBJ2-7,few,CSADMGQGYEQYF,TGCAGTGCTGATATGGGACAGGGCTACGAGCAGTACTTC
TRBD2,TRBV7-9,TRBJ2-1,NA,CASSTRTSGLNEQFF,TGTGCCAGCAGCACCCGGACTAGCGGACTTAATGAGCAGTTCTTC
NA,TRBV18,TRBJ2-7,few,CASSPPTKGYEQYF,TGTGCCAGCTCACCACCGACCAAGGGGTACGAGCAGTACTTC
TRBD1,TRBV18,TRBJ1-2,few,CASSPLPMTGDNYGYTF,TGTGCCAGCTCACCACTTCCAATGACAGGGGATAACTATGGCTACACCTTC
NA,TRBV4-1,TRBJ1-2,NA,CASSQVTRDGYTF,TGCGCCAGCAGCCAAGTAACGCGGGATGGCTACACCTTC
NA,TRBV24-1,TRBJ2-1,NA,CATSARQGAGGRNEQFF,TGTGCCACCAGTGCACGACAGGGTGCGGGAGGTAGGAATGAGCAGTTCTTC
TRBD1,TRBV6-5,TRBJ1-1,few,CASSTRQGVTEAFF,TGTGCCAGCAGTACGAGACAGGGAGTCACTGAAGCTTTCTTT
NA,TRBV20-1,TRBJ2-1,NA,CSARSGGSLYDEQFF,TGCAGTGCTCGCAGTGGGGGCTCCTTATACGATGAGCAGTTCTTC
TRBD2,TRBV20-1,TRBJ2-3,NA,CSARGEGTLDTQYF,TGCAGTGCAAGAGGGGAGGGGACGCTGGATACGCAGTATTTT
NA,TRBV18,TRBJ1-2,NA,CASSPDALYGYTF,TGTGCCAGCTCACCTGACGCTTTGTATGGCTACACCTTC
TRBD1,TRBV20-1,TRBJ2-7,NA,CSAADRVPYEQYF,TGCAGTGCCGCAGACAGGGTCCCCTACGAGCAGTACTTC